This T cell receptor (beta chain) derives from a study of siplizumab effects on memory and regulatory T cells. Profiling relied on immunoSEQ multiplex PCR, and the TCRdb table lists in-frame clones only, not all of them. In the table there are 15,000 to 20,000 clones, roughly 40% of which are singletons. Study-wide points: Significantly reduced by siplizumab was the cumulative frequency of alloreactive sequences, namely those traceable to unstimulated CD4+ memory cells. An assignable naive or memory phenotype was lacking in roughly 75-95% of proliferating CD4+ or CD8+ clones. Alloreactive CD4+ clones that could be mapped were on average approximately 69% Treg-derived with siplizumab, against 25% to 30% in controls. To unstimulated subsets, only a minor fraction of alloreactive clones could be mapped.

Cells from the mixed lymphocyte reaction underwent coculture for around six days at 37 degrees C. V gave up 10 bases and J gave up 14 bases; unmatched junction bases: 15. This CDR3 is 14 amino acids long. Germline V gene data show CDR1 as ENHRY and CDR2 as SYGVKD. This clone was observed a few times. Its antigen remains unidentified. This chain joins TRBV10-3 and TRBJ1-6, with 9 bases lining up with TRBD1. The receptor was isolated from a human donor in good health; the cells came from an allogeneic mixed lymphocyte reaction. Some clones in this sample may be carry-over from other donors' samples. The sequenced sample consisted of CFSE-low (dividing) CD4+ T cells sorted from an allogeneic mixed lymphocyte reaction. CDR3 sequence (DNA): TGTGCCACGACCTACGACAGGGGGTTGGGGTCCCTCCACTTT. It translates to CATTYDRGLGSLHF.